Listed here are 15 T cell receptor beta chains from one sample, sequenced in a study of CD8+ T cells in alopecia areata. Extracted RNA was reverse transcribed into cDNA, the sequencing template. Assay used: immunoSEQ multiplex PCR; TCRdb lists only in-frame clones, some missing. The table includes about 180,000 clones, more than 60% detected once. Sequencing used CD4+ T cells sorted from blood, obtained at week 0. The receptors come from a human donor with alopecia areata.

The rearrangement links TRBV7-2 to TRBJ2-3, with 7 bases identical to TRBD2. This CDR3 region has 15 residues. CDR1 SGHTA and CDR2 FQGNSA come from the germline V gene. J gave up 6 bases and V 1 base, and 7 bases lay outside the gene matches. The CDR3 reads CASSLVGGSRDTQYF. The CDR3 DNA reads as TGTGCCAGCAGCTTAGTGGGGGGGTCTCGGGATACGCAGTATTTT.

The J gene is TRBJ1-5, the V gene TRBV10-1; D perhaps matches TRBD1 (6 bases). V dropped 0 bases and J dropped 6 bases, with 9 bases sitting between them. The length of the CDR3 is 14 residues. Germline V gene sequence: CDR1 WNHNN, CDR2 SYGVQD (reference sequence). CDR3 DNA sequence: TGCGCCAGCAGTGAGTCCAGGGGCGGTCAGCCCCAGCATTTT. As protein: CASSESRGGQPQHF.

This sequence joins TRBV2 and TRBJ1-5; weak D call: TRBD1 (5 bases). The CDR3 is 13 amino acids. Trimming shortened V by 6 bases and J by 6 bases, and 12 bases separated the two germline ends. Germline loops: CDR1 SNHLY, CDR2 FYNNEI. Here the CDR3 reads CASSGDESQPQHF. Written as DNA, the CDR3 is TGTGCCAGCAGCGGGGACGAGAGTCAGCCCCAGCATTTT. The complete variable domain, with remaining parts taken from reference TRBV2 and TRBJ1-5, reads EPEVTQTPSHQVTQMGQEVILRCVPISNHLYFYWYRQILGQKVEFLVSFYNNEISEKSEIFDDQFSVERPDGSNFTLKIRSTKLEDSAMYFCASSGDESQPQHFGDGTRLSIL.

The J gene is TRBJ1-2, the V gene TRBV6-6; D ambiguous. Germline assignment: CDR1 MNHNY and CDR2 SVGAGI (reference sequence). CDR3 length equals 14 residues. Trimming cost V 0 bases and J 4 bases, with 9 bases left between them. CDR3 loop: CASSYSSATYGYTF. The CDR3 region has the DNA TGTGCCAGCAGTTACTCAAGTGCTACCTATGGCTACACCTTC.

In its sample, this clone was seen once. This sequence joins TRBV2 and TRBJ2-6, with D uncertain. The germline V gene has CDR1 SNHLY and CDR2 FYNNEI. V lost 5 bases and J 4 bases, leaving 3 bases between the germline ends. The CDR3 is 12 amino acids. The CDR3 sequence: CASSRGANVLTF. The DNA for the CDR3 is TGTGCCAGCAGTCGCGGGGCCAACGTCCTGACTTTC. Full variable domain (remainder filled in from reference TRBV2 and TRBJ2-6): EPEVTQTPSHQVTQMGQEVILRCVPISNHLYFYWYRQILGQKVEFLVSFYNNEISEKSEIFDDQFSVERPDGSNFTLKIRSTKLEDSAMYFCASSRGANVLTFGAGSRLTVL.

DNA of the CDR3: TGTGCCTGGAGTGTATTGCGGCAGGGCGATGGCTACACCTTC. Encoded protein: CAWSVLRQGDGYTF. This chain joins TRBV30 and TRBJ1-2, with a weak D call TRBD1 (5 bases). This CDR3 spans 14 amino acids. Trimming took 0 bases from V and 6 from J, leaving 14 bases between them. Germline V gene data show CDR1 as GTSNPN and CDR2 as SVGIG (reference sequence). The variable domain in full, completed from reference TRBV30 and TRBJ1-2, reads SQTIHQWPATLVQPVGSPLSLECTVEGTSNPNLYWYRQAAGRGLQLLFYSVGIGQISSEVPQNLSASRPQDRQFILSSKKLLLSDSGFYLCAWSVLRQGDGYTFGSGTRLTVV.

V is TRBV11-3 and J is TRBJ2-7, with no clear D. V was clipped by 6 bases and J by 0 bases, with 3 bases between them. Germline V gene data show CDR1 as SGHNT and CDR2 as YENEEA. The CDR3 sequence is 11 residues long. The CDR3 DNA is TGTGCCAGCAGTCGCTCCTACGAGCAGTACTTC. Translation gives CASSRSYEQYF.

The chain links TRBV29-1 to TRBJ2-3; maybe TRBD1 (6 bases). CDR1 SQVTM and CDR2 ANQGSEA come from the germline V gene. The CDR3 spans 14 residues. Trimming left V 3 bases short and J 5 bases short, with 15 bases between. This chain's CDR3 is CSVEVRGTRDTQYF. The CDR3 DNA follows: TGCAGCGTTGAGGTCAGGGGTACAAGAGATACGCAGTATTTT.

This clone is a singleton in its sample. The gene calls are TRBV2 and TRBJ2-1, with no clear D. The CDR3 runs 14 residues. Germline V gene sequence: CDR1 SNHLY, CDR2 FYNNEI. V lost 4 bases, J lost 4 bases, and 11 bases lay in between. CDR3 sequence: CASSVISGYNEQFF. As DNA, the CDR3 is TGTGCCAGCAGTGTAATTTCAGGATACAATGAGCAGTTCTTC.

This clone was seen a handful of times. V usage is TRBV5-1 and J usage is TRBJ1-6; TRBD1 matches at 9 bases. Germline CDR1 and CDR2: SGHRS and YFSETQ. This CDR3 is built from 14 residues. Germline trimming cut 0 bases from V and 9 bases from J; bases unmatched to any gene: 1. CDR3 residues: CASSLGQGVSPLHF. The CDR3 DNA reads TGCGCCAGCAGCTTGGGACAGGGGGTTTCACCCCTCCACTTT.

CDR3 DNA: TGCAGCGTTACGACGGGCCCGTCGCTTTACGAGCAGTACTTC. Translation gives CSVTTGPSLYEQYF. This sequence joins TRBV29-1 and TRBJ2-7; D remains unclear. Germline V gives CDR1 SQVTM, CDR2 ANQGSEA. The CDR3 has 14 residues. Trimming left V 5 bases short and J 4 bases short, with 18 bases between.

The table lists this clone with a count of one. This chain links TRBV7-3 with TRBJ1-2; 8 nucleotides agree with TRBD1. Germline V gene lookup returns CDR1 SGHTA and CDR2 FQGTGA. Germline trimming cut 5 bases from V and 6 bases from J; bases unmatched to any gene: 8. The CDR3 extends over 14 amino acids. The CDR3 reads CASSPQGGSNGYTF. CDR3 DNA: TGTGCCAGCAGCCCACAGGGGGGATCGAATGGCTACACCTTC.

This chain uses TRBV25-1 with TRBJ2-7; no clear D. Germline CDR1 reads MGHDK; CDR2 reads SYGVNS. The ends were cut back, 3 bases at V and 4 bases at J, with 7 bases in the middle. The CDR3 consists of 12 residues. The CDR3 here is CASSDRFYEQYF. The CDR3 DNA follows: TGTGCCAGCAGTGACAGGTTTTACGAGCAGTACTTC.

V is TRBV10-3 and J is TRBJ2-3, with a possible D match to TRBD1 (5 bases). CDR1 and CDR2 from the germline V gene are ENHRY and SYGVKD. V lost 7 bases and J 6 bases, leaving 11 bases between the germline ends. CDR3 length: 12 amino acids. The CDR3 loop is CAIKVAGDTQYF. CDR3 nucleotide sequence: TGTGCCATCAAAGTAGCAGGGGATACGCAGTATTTT.

This clone was counted once. The chain employs TRBV28 and TRBJ2-5, with TRBD1 as a possible D gene (6 bases). V was pared by 4 bases and J by 5 bases, with 14 bases between. This CDR3 contains 14 residues. Germline V gene data show CDR1 as MDHEN and CDR2 as SYDVKM. CDR3 region: CASSSTDRLETQYF. In DNA, the CDR3 is TGTGCCAGCAGTTCGACCGACAGGCTCGAGACCCAGTACTTC.